Listed below are T cell receptor beta chains from one sample, sequenced in a study of T cells in Graves' hyperthyroidism and ophthalmopathy. TCRdb re-analysed the multiplex PCR reads in MiXCR, keeping a single row per CDR3 protein. The sample contains some 800,000 distinct CDR3 sequences, about 38% of which appear only once. Input material: blood. These receptors all stem from a man aged 18-30 years with Graves' hyperthyroidism. Both conserved end residues are part of each CDR3. A D gene is named only where the DNA matches it firmly. The size of a clone is reported for some rows only, either as once, few or many, or as a class for expanded clones.

v_call: TRBV9; j_call: TRBJ2-6; clone_size: -; d_call: TRBD1; cdr3_nt: TGTGCCAGCAGCCCGACAGGGGGCTCCGGGGCCAACGTCCTGACTTTC; cdr3_aa: CASSPTGGSGANVLTF
v_call: TRBV24-1; j_call: TRBJ1-5; clone_size: -; d_call: -; cdr3_nt: TGTGCCACCAGTGATGTGTACAATCAGCCCCAGCATTTT; cdr3_aa: CATSDVYNQPQHF
v_call: TRBV11-2; j_call: TRBJ2-7; clone_size: few; d_call: -; cdr3_nt: TGTGCCAGCAGCTTGGACAGACCCTACGAGCAGTACTTC; cdr3_aa: CASSLDRPYEQYF
v_call: TRBV20-1; j_call: TRBJ1-1; clone_size: -; d_call: -; cdr3_nt: TGCAGTGCTACAAGACAAAGCATGAACACTGAAGCTTTCTTT; cdr3_aa: CSATRQSMNTEAFF
v_call: TRBV7-6; j_call: TRBJ1-2; clone_size: many; d_call: -; cdr3_nt: TGTGCCAGCAAGGGGAGCGATAACTATGGCTACACCTTC; cdr3_aa: CASKGSDNYGYTF
v_call: TRBV19; j_call: TRBJ2-1; clone_size: once; d_call: -; cdr3_nt: TGTGCCAGTACCCCCTCCGCGGGGGCGCGGGATGAGCAGTTCTTC; cdr3_aa: CASTPSAGARDEQFF
v_call: TRBV9; j_call: TRBJ1-4; clone_size: -; d_call: -; cdr3_nt: TGTGCCAGCAAGGGTGCAACAATCAATGAAAAACTGTTTTTT; cdr3_aa: CASKGATINEKLFF
v_call: TRBV9; j_call: TRBJ1-1; clone_size: -; d_call: TRBD1; cdr3_nt: TGTGCCAGCAGCGTCCATGAGAGTGGGACAGGGGGCACTGAAGCTTTCTTT; cdr3_aa: CASSVHESGTGGTEAFF
v_call: TRBV15; j_call: TRBJ2-2; clone_size: -; d_call: -; cdr3_nt: TGTGCCAGCAGCCAAGAGGGGGAGGGGCGCGGCACCGGGGAGCTGTTTTTT; cdr3_aa: CASSQEGEGRGTGELFF
v_call: TRBV7-9; j_call: TRBJ2-7; clone_size: few; d_call: -; cdr3_nt: TGTGCCAGCAGCCGAGGGACCCGGCCTGAGCAGTACTTC; cdr3_aa: CASSRGTRPEQYF
v_call: TRBV2; j_call: TRBJ1-5; clone_size: -; d_call: TRBD1; cdr3_nt: TGTGCCAGCAGTATTCCGCAACAGGGGGCGCGAAATCAGCCCCAGCATTTT; cdr3_aa: CASSIPQQGARNQPQHF
v_call: TRBV7-2; j_call: TRBJ1-2; clone_size: many; d_call: TRBD1; cdr3_nt: TGTGCCAGCAGCCCGGGGGGGACAGGGGCGGATGGCTACACCTTC; cdr3_aa: CASSPGGTGADGYTF
v_call: TRBV9; j_call: TRBJ1-2; clone_size: many; d_call: -; cdr3_nt: TGTGCCAGCAGCGTAGGGGCTAACTATGGCTACACCTTC; cdr3_aa: CASSVGANYGYTF
v_call: TRBV12-3/TRBV12-4; j_call: TRBJ1-1; clone_size: -; d_call: -; cdr3_nt: TGTGCCAGCAGTTTCTGGGACTCCAACACTGAAGCTTTCTTT; cdr3_aa: CASSFWDSNTEAFF
v_call: TRBV7-9; j_call: TRBJ1-4; clone_size: -; d_call: -; cdr3_nt: TGTGCCAGCTCCCCAGCAGGGTCCGACGAAAAACTGTTTTTT; cdr3_aa: CASSPAGSDEKLFF
v_call: TRBV12-3/TRBV12-4; j_call: TRBJ2-6; clone_size: -; d_call: -; cdr3_nt: TGTGCCAGCAGTTTAGCGGAGCAGTCCCCAGCCGTCCTGACTTTC; cdr3_aa: CASSLAEQSPAVLTF
v_call: TRBV19; j_call: TRBJ2-2; clone_size: -; d_call: TRBD2; cdr3_nt: TGTGCCAGTAGGGCGGGGGTGAACACCGGGGAGCTGTTTTTT; cdr3_aa: CASRAGVNTGELFF
v_call: TRBV29-1; j_call: TRBJ2-6; clone_size: once; d_call: TRBD1; cdr3_nt: TGCAGCTTCGACAGGGCTGGGGCCAACGTCCTGACTTTC; cdr3_aa: CSFDRAGANVLTF
v_call: TRBV9; j_call: TRBJ1-6; clone_size: -; d_call: TRBD1; cdr3_nt: TGTGCCAGCAATCTAGGGGGCGGACTTAATTCACCCCTCCACTTT; cdr3_aa: CASNLGGGLNSPLHF
v_call: TRBV7-9; j_call: TRBJ2-3; clone_size: -; d_call: TRBD2; cdr3_nt: TGTGCCAGCAGCTTCGGCCTAGCGGGAGGCACAGATACGCAGTATTTT; cdr3_aa: CASSFGLAGGTDTQYF
v_call: TRBV19; j_call: TRBJ2-2; clone_size: -; d_call: -; cdr3_nt: TGTGCCAGTATCCCAAGGGAGAGGGAGAACACCGGGGAGCTGTTTTTT; cdr3_aa: CASIPRERENTGELFF
v_call: TRBV24-1; j_call: TRBJ1-2; clone_size: -; d_call: -; cdr3_nt: TGTGCCACCCTGGACGGTAACTATGGCTACACCTTC; cdr3_aa: CATLDGNYGYTF
v_call: TRBV29-1; j_call: TRBJ1-1; clone_size: many; d_call: -; cdr3_nt: TGCAGCGTCGCTACGTACACTGAAGCTTTCTTT; cdr3_aa: CSVATYTEAFF
v_call: TRBV7-2; j_call: TRBJ2-7; clone_size: many; d_call: TRBD2; cdr3_nt: TGCGCCAGCAGCCTCACTAGCGGTACCTACGAGCAGTACTTC; cdr3_aa: CASSLTSGTYEQYF
v_call: TRBV9; j_call: TRBJ1-3; clone_size: -; d_call: -; cdr3_nt: TGTGCCAGCAGCGTCTCAGAGGGATCCGGAAACACCATATATTTT; cdr3_aa: CASSVSEGSGNTIYF
v_call: TRBV29-1; j_call: TRBJ1-3; clone_size: many; d_call: -; cdr3_nt: TGCAGCGTTCCAGGGAACTCTGGAAACACCATATATTTT; cdr3_aa: CSVPGNSGNTIYF
v_call: TRBV5-6; j_call: TRBJ1-6; clone_size: few; d_call: -; cdr3_nt: TGTGCCAGCACCCTCTCGCTCGAGCCCCTCCACTTT; cdr3_aa: CASTLSLEPLHF
v_call: TRBV7-2; j_call: TRBJ1-5; clone_size: many; d_call: -; cdr3_nt: TGTGCCAGCACAACGGGGTTTAGCAATCAGCCCCAGCATTTT; cdr3_aa: CASTTGFSNQPQHF
v_call: TRBV7-9; j_call: TRBJ2-7; clone_size: -; d_call: TRBD1; cdr3_nt: TGCGCCAGCAGCCAAGGAGGGACAGGGATCTACGAGCAGTACTTC; cdr3_aa: CASSQGGTGIYEQYF
v_call: TRBV5-4; j_call: TRBJ1-2; clone_size: -; d_call: -; cdr3_nt: TGTGCCAGCGCAGGGACGGAGGGCTACACCTTC; cdr3_aa: CASAGTEGYTF
v_call: TRBV10-2; j_call: TRBJ2-6; clone_size: many; d_call: -; cdr3_nt: TGCGCCAGCGGGGACGGTTTGGGTTCTGGGGCCAACGTCCTGACTTTC; cdr3_aa: CASGDGLGSGANVLTF
v_call: TRBV10-2; j_call: TRBJ2-6; clone_size: -; d_call: -; cdr3_nt: TGCGCCAGCAGCTACAGGGCCCGGGGGGGGGCCAACGTCCTGACTTTC; cdr3_aa: CASSYRARGGANVLTF
v_call: TRBV11-1; j_call: TRBJ2-7; clone_size: -; d_call: TRBD1; cdr3_nt: TGTGCCAGCAGCTTAGAGCTCGGGACAGGAGGCTACGAGCAGTACTTC; cdr3_aa: CASSLELGTGGYEQYF
v_call: TRBV7-2; j_call: TRBJ2-7; clone_size: few; d_call: TRBD1; cdr3_nt: TGTGCCAGCAGCTTAGCGCTGGACAGGGCCTACGAGCAGTACTTC; cdr3_aa: CASSLALDRAYEQYF
v_call: TRBV7-8; j_call: TRBJ1-1; clone_size: -; d_call: -; cdr3_nt: TGTGCCAGCAGCTTAACTCGATATGACACTGAAGCTTTCTTT; cdr3_aa: CASSLTRYDTEAFF
v_call: TRBV5-1; j_call: TRBJ1-1; clone_size: -; d_call: -; cdr3_nt: TGCGCCAGCAGCTTGGAGGGAGACAGAGTACTGAACACTGAAGCTTTCTTT; cdr3_aa: CASSLEGDRVLNTEAFF
v_call: TRBV10-3; j_call: TRBJ1-6; clone_size: many; d_call: -; cdr3_nt: TGTGCCATCAGCCTACAGGGAGGGAATTCACCCCTCCACTTT; cdr3_aa: CAISLQGGNSPLHF
v_call: TRBV20-1; j_call: TRBJ1-4; clone_size: -; d_call: -; cdr3_nt: TGCAGTGCTAGAGATGCGGACGTTAATGAAAAACTGTTTTTT; cdr3_aa: CSARDADVNEKLFF
v_call: TRBV12-3/TRBV12-4; j_call: TRBJ2-2; clone_size: -; d_call: TRBD1; cdr3_nt: TGTGCCAGCAGTTTTCGACAGGGGGGCACCGGGGAGCTGTTTTTT; cdr3_aa: CASSFRQGGTGELFF
v_call: TRBV10-3; j_call: TRBJ1-5; clone_size: many; d_call: -; cdr3_nt: TGTGCCAGCAGTCTAACAGGTCGGGGCAATCAGCCCCAGCATTTT; cdr3_aa: CASSLTGRGNQPQHF
v_call: TRBV7-1; j_call: TRBJ1-3; clone_size: -; d_call: -; cdr3_nt: TGTGCCAGCAGCTCACCGGGACGGCTGGCGGGAAACACCATATATTTT; cdr3_aa: CASSSPGRLAGNTIYF
v_call: TRBV6-5; j_call: TRBJ2-5; clone_size: few; d_call: TRBD1; cdr3_nt: TGTGCCAGCAGTTACTCGAGACAGGGACGAGAGACCCAGTACTTC; cdr3_aa: CASSYSRQGRETQYF
v_call: TRBV19; j_call: TRBJ1-1; clone_size: -; d_call: -; cdr3_nt: TGCGCCAGCAGTGTCGGGACACGGAGCACTGAAGCTTTCTTT; cdr3_aa: CASSVGTRSTEAFF
v_call: TRBV18; j_call: TRBJ1-5; clone_size: few; d_call: TRBD1; cdr3_nt: TGTGCCAGCTCACCACAACAGGGGAATCAGCCCCAGCATTTT; cdr3_aa: CASSPQQGNQPQHF
v_call: TRBV2; j_call: TRBJ1-1; clone_size: -; d_call: TRBD1; cdr3_nt: TGTGCCAGCAGTGAATCCGGGACAGGGGTGAACACTGAAGCTTTCTTT; cdr3_aa: CASSESGTGVNTEAFF
v_call: TRBV5-1; j_call: TRBJ1-6; clone_size: few; d_call: -; cdr3_nt: TGCGCCAGCAAACTCGACAGGTCCCGTAATTCACCCCTCCACTTT; cdr3_aa: CASKLDRSRNSPLHF
v_call: TRBV20-1; j_call: TRBJ2-2; clone_size: -; d_call: -; cdr3_nt: TGCAGTGCTTTAAGGACGGGGAACACCGGGGAGCTGTTTTTT; cdr3_aa: CSALRTGNTGELFF
v_call: TRBV20-1; j_call: TRBJ1-1; clone_size: -; d_call: -; cdr3_nt: TGCAGTGCTAGAGATTTTGATGTGGGTAGAGTAGAAAACACTGAAGCTTTCTTT; cdr3_aa: CSARDFDVGRVENTEAFF
v_call: TRBV15; j_call: TRBJ1-1; clone_size: -; d_call: -; cdr3_nt: TGTGCCACCAGCCCGCTCGGACGGCGGGGGGCCCTTATGAACACTGAAGCTTTCTTT; cdr3_aa: CATSPLGRRGALMNTEAFF
v_call: TRBV15; j_call: TRBJ2-2; clone_size: many; d_call: -; cdr3_nt: TGTGCCACCAGCCGAGGACAGTCGACCGGGGAGCTGTTTTTT; cdr3_aa: CATSRGQSTGELFF
v_call: TRBV10-2; j_call: TRBJ1-1; clone_size: -; d_call: -; cdr3_nt: TGCGCCAGCAGTGAGTCCCCGGCACCGACGGCTTTCTTT; cdr3_aa: CASSESPAPTAFF